The 32 T cell receptor beta chains below were found in one sample sequenced in a study of OX40 agonist ivuxolimab in advanced cancers. Repertoires were generated with immunoSEQ multiplex PCR, while TCRdb's copy carries only in-frame clones and drops some. The sample holds 65,000 to 80,000 clones, about 88% seen once. The sequenced sample was CD4+ or CD8+ T cells sorted from blood, obtained in a trial of the OX40 agonist ivuxolimab. These receptors all come from an adult with an advanced solid tumor such as melanoma, head and neck, liver or kidney cancer.

The genes are TRBV6-1 and TRBJ2-2; 7 bases align to TRBD1. The CDR3 sequence is 15 residues long. V lost 7 bases, J lost 2 bases, and 7 bases stayed unmatched. Looked up from germline, CDR1 is MNHNS and CDR2 is SASEGT. CDR3 protein: CASNPDRVNTGELFF. CDR3 DNA: TGTGCCAGCAATCCTGACAGGGTAAACACCGGGGAGCTGTTTTTT.

The CDR3 nucleotides read TGTGCCAGCTCACGACAGAACCAAGAGACCCAGTACTTC. This encodes CASSRQNQETQYF. The rearrangement joins TRBV18 to TRBJ2-5; D is perhaps TRBD1 (5 bases). The V end was cut by 4 bases, the J end by 0 bases, with 6 bases between. Looked up from germline, CDR1 is KGHSH and CDR2 is LQKENI. The length of the CDR3 is 13 residues.

This clone is a singleton in its sample. The chain has TRBV5-1 and TRBJ2-3; TRBD2 agrees at 12 bases. The junction had 0 bases not matched to a gene; V was cut back by 4 bases and J by 0 bases. Per germline, CDR1 SGHRS and CDR2 YFSETQ. CDR3 length equals 15 residues. The CDR3 bases are TGCGCCAGCAGCCTAGCGGGAGGGAGCACAGATACGCAGTATTTT. It encodes CASSLAGGSTDTQYF.

CDR3 loop: CASSVMTSGGNNEQFF. CDR3 bases: TGCGCCAGCAGCGTAATGACTAGCGGGGGGAACAATGAGCAGTTCTTC. This sequence joins TRBV5-1 and TRBJ2-1, with TRBD2 matching 13 bases. The ends lost 4 bases at V and 5 bases at J; junction bases unmatched: 6. Germline assignment: CDR1 SGHRS and CDR2 YFSETQ. The CDR3 loop spans 16 amino acids.

The genes are TRBV6-5 and TRBJ2-7; no clear D gene. CDR1 is MNHEY, CDR2 SVGAGI, per germline. The CDR3 is 13 amino acids. V was shortened by 7 bases and J by 6 bases, with 16 bases between the two germline ends. In DNA, the CDR3 is TGTGCCAGCACCACACCGGAACGTTCCGAGCAGTACTTC. Translation gives CASTTPERSEQYF.

A single count supports this clone. The CDR3 sequence: CASSLSGRGRTEAFF. In DNA form, the CDR3 reads TGTGCCAGCAGCTTGTCGGGCAGGGGGAGAACTGAAGCTTTCTTT. V is TRBV5-6 and J is TRBJ1-1, with 7 positions matching TRBD1. Germline trimming cut 1 base from V and 5 bases from J; bases unmatched to any gene: 8. The CDR3 has 15 amino acids. Germline V gene data show CDR1 as SGHDT and CDR2 as YYEEEE.

V gene TRBV29-1 combines with J gene TRBJ2-7; D remains ambiguous. Germline V gene data show CDR1 as SQVTM and CDR2 as ANQGSEA. Trimming stripped 0 bases from V and 3 bases from J, with 15 bases between. The CDR3 extends over 15 amino acids. The CDR3 nucleotides read TGCAGCGTTGAAGATCGGGCCGCATGGGGCTACGAGCAGTACTTC. Amino acid sequence: CSVEDRAAWGYEQYF.

The gene calls are TRBV5-6 and TRBJ1-3, with D hard to call. Germline V gives CDR1 SGHDT, CDR2 YYEEEE. This CDR3 has 16 residues. The V gene lost 3 bases and the J gene lost 0 bases, with 13 bases spanning the gap. The CDR3 nucleotides are TGTGCCAGCAGCTCCTTCACCGTTGGCTCTGGAAACACCATATATTTT. This translates into CASSSFTVGSGNTIYF.

The rearrangement joins TRBV5-4 to TRBJ2-1; D ambiguous. The CDR3 consists of 13 residues. Germline assignment: CDR1 SGHNT and CDR2 YYREEE (reference sequence). V was pared by 0 bases and J by 9 bases, with 10 bases between. The CDR3 sequence is CASSLGNTGEQFF. As DNA, the CDR3 is TGTGCCAGCAGCTTGGGCAACACCGGTGAGCAGTTCTTC.

In this sample, this clone turned up once. The J gene is TRBJ1-2, the V gene TRBV30; D is possibly TRBD1 (5 bases). V was shortened by 2 bases and J by 1 base, with 8 bases between the two germline ends. Germline V gene sequence: CDR1 GTSNPN, CDR2 SVGIG (reference sequence). The CDR3 is 13 residues long. The CDR3 here is CAWSRGVNYGYTF. The DNA of the CDR3 is TGTGCCTGGAGTCGGGGGGTTAACTATGGCTACACCTTC.

The chain recombines TRBV7-2 with TRBJ2-5; D is undetermined. The CDR3 totals 13 residues. The germline gives CDR1 SGHTA, CDR2 FQGNSA. Trimming took off 1 base at V and 5 bases at J, with 8 bases between the two ends. The CDR3 here is CASSLDRAETQYF. The CDR3 DNA follows: TGTGCCAGCAGCTTAGACAGAGCGGAGACCCAGTACTTC.

The chain recombines TRBV21-1 with TRBJ1-5; the table's D call, TRBD1, has no DNA check behind it. TRBV21-1 represents a pseudogene. This CDR3 has 20 amino acids. The CDR3 spells CASSNWGRGQGSNSNQPQHF. CDR3 coding DNA: TGTGCCAGCAGCAACTGGGGACGAGGACAGGGCTCAAATAGCAATCAGCCCCAGCATTTT.

The chain is built from TRBV19 and TRBJ1-6; no reliable D call. V was trimmed by 2 bases and J by 8 bases, leaving 4 bases between them. The germline CDR1 and CDR2 sequences are LNHDA and SQIVND (reference sequence). This CDR3 is built from 12 residues. The CDR3 reads CASSIIHSPLHF. CDR3 DNA sequence: TGTGCCAGTAGTATAATTCATTCACCCCTCCACTTT.

V is TRBV7-2 and J is TRBJ2-1, with a possible D match to TRBD1 (6 bases). The V and J ends lost 5 bases and 0 bases respectively, with 14 bases between them. This CDR3 is 16 amino acids long. Per the germline V gene, CDR1 is SGHTA and CDR2 is FQGNSA. CDR3: CASSLTGKGSYNEQFF. CDR3 DNA: TGTGCCAGCAGCCTAACAGGGAAGGGCTCCTACAATGAGCAGTTCTTC.

This clone turned up a few times. This sequence joins TRBV2 and TRBJ1-4; D is possibly TRBD1 (5 bases). CDR1 and CDR2 (germline): SNHLY, FYNNEI. This CDR3 is 12 amino acids long. The ends were cut back, 8 bases at V and 6 bases at J, with 10 bases in the middle. CDR3: CASGGDDEKLFF. The CDR3 DNA reads as TGTGCCAGCGGGGGGGATGATGAAAAACTGTTTTTT. The full variable domain, completed using reference TRBV2 and TRBJ1-4, is EPEVTQTPSHQVTQMGQEVILRCVPISNHLYFYWYRQILGQKVEFLVSFYNNEISEKSEIFDDQFSVERPDGSNFTLKIRSTKLEDSAMYFCASGGDDEKLFFGSGTQLSVL.

The V gene is TRBV7-9, the J gene TRBJ2-1, with 8 bases lining up with TRBD2. The trim removed 5 bases at V and 2 bases at J, leaving 5 bases unmatched. This CDR3 spans 15 amino acids. Germline V gene sequence: CDR1 SEHNR, CDR2 FQNEAQ (reference sequence). For the CDR3, the DNA is TGTGCCAGCAGCATAAGCGGGAGTGCCTACAATGAGCAGTTCTTC. Protein product: CASSISGSAYNEQFF. The full variable domain, completed using reference TRBV7-9 and TRBJ2-1, is DTGVSQNPRHKITKRGQNVTFRCDPISEHNRLYWYRQTLGQGPEFLTYFQNEAQLEKSRLLSDRFSAERPKGSFSTLEIQRTEQGDSAMYLCASSISGSAYNEQFFGPGTRLTVL.

V gene TRBV6-6 combines with J gene TRBJ1-2; D is uncertain. This CDR3 is 8 amino acids long. Germline V CDR1 and CDR2: MNHNY, SVGAGI (reference sequence). V was clipped by 5 bases and J by 8 bases, with 0 bases between them. The CDR3 coding sequence is TGTGCCAGCAGTGGCTACACCTTC. Its translation: CASSGYTF.

The chain uses TRBV9 and TRBJ2-5; TRBD1 matches at 7 bases. This CDR3 has 15 residues. CDR1 SGDLS and CDR2 YYNGEE come from the germline V gene. Trimming took 3 bases from V and 5 from J; bases not matched to a gene: 10. CDR3 nucleotides: TGTGCCAGCAGCGCACAGGGGCTTAGGGGGGAGACCCAGTACTTC. Amino acid sequence: CASSAQGLRGETQYF.

As to this clone: This CDR3 is also generated by other DNA sequences in the sample. This chain joins TRBV6-5 and TRBJ2-5; D not certain. V lost 2 bases and J lost 5, with 9 bases in between. CDR1 is MNHEY, CDR2 SVGAGI, per germline. The CDR3 sequence is 13 residues long. CDR3 sequence reads: CASSYGGRETQYF. CDR3 sequence (DNA): TGTGCCAGCAGTTACGGTGGTCGGGAGACCCAGTACTTC.

The chain combines TRBV5-8 with TRBJ2-1; D possibly corresponds to TRBD2 (6 bases). The CDR3 is 11 residues long. The V gene's germline CDR1 is SGHTS and CDR2 YDEGEE. V lost 2 bases, J lost 13 bases, and 10 bases lay in between. The CDR3 DNA reads as TGTGCCAGCAGCTTAAGGGACTCTCAGTTCTTC. Its protein is CASSLRDSQFF.

The chain has TRBV29-1 and TRBJ2-4, with TRBD2 matching 7 bases. With V trimmed by 6 bases and J by 6 bases, 14 bases remained unmatched. The CDR3 consists of 15 residues. From germline, CDR1 is SQVTM and CDR2 ANQGSEA. CDR3 sequence reads: CSVKTSPGDRNIQYF. The CDR3 coding sequence is TGCAGCGTCAAGACTAGCCCGGGAGATAGAAACATTCAGTACTTC.

The J gene is TRBJ1-2, the V gene TRBV6-6; no clear D. V shed 5 bases and J shed 5 bases, with 12 bases lying between them. Germline CDR1 MNHNY, CDR2 SVGAGI (reference sequence). The CDR3 has 13 amino acids. CDR3 in amino acids: CASSPLGHYGYTF. The DNA of the CDR3 is TGTGCCAGCAGTCCCTTGGGCCATTATGGCTACACCTTC.

This chain links TRBV18 with TRBJ1-2; TRBD1 might be the D (5 bases). There are 13 residues in the CDR3. Per the germline V gene, CDR1 is KGHSH and CDR2 is LQKENI. V shed 5 bases and J shed 6 bases, with 13 bases lying between them. The CDR3 loop reads CASSAKQVDGYTF. For the CDR3, the DNA is TGTGCCAGCTCAGCAAAACAGGTCGATGGCTACACCTTC.

This clone was observed once. V is TRBV7-3 and J is TRBJ2-2; tentative D call: TRBD1 (5 bases). The CDR3 consists of 15 residues. Between the trimmed V and J ends, which lost 4 bases and 2 bases, there was a span of 11 bases. Germline values: CDR1 SGHTA, CDR2 FQGTGA. CDR3 sequence (DNA): TGTGCCAGCAGCTCCCAGGGCCTAAACACCGGGGAGCTGTTTTTT. This gives the protein CASSSQGLNTGELFF. The whole variable domain, remainder taken from reference TRBV7-3 and TRBJ2-2, is GAGVSQTPSNKVTEKGKYVELRCDPISGHTALYWYRQSLGQGPEFLIYFQGTGAADDSGLPNDRFFAVRPEGSVSTLKIQRTERGDSAVYLCASSSQGLNTGELFFGEGSRLTVL.

CDR3 nucleotide sequence: TGCGCCAGCAGCTTGGACTTTGCAGAGACCTCTGAAGCTTTCTTT. Translation gives CASSLDFAETSEAFF. This sequence joins TRBV5-1 and TRBJ1-1; no firm D call. Per the germline V gene, CDR1 is SGHRS and CDR2 is YFSETQ. The CDR3 runs to 15 residues. Trimming took 0 bases from V and 6 from J, leaving 15 bases between them.

This chain joins TRBV4-1 and TRBJ1-3; D possibly corresponds to TRBD1 (6 bases). CDR3 length: 16 residues. V lost 0 bases and J 3 bases, leaving 12 bases between the germline ends. In germline, CDR1 is MGHRA, CDR2 YSYEKL. The CDR3 here is CASSQDRGFGGNTIYF. The CDR3 DNA sequence: TGCGCCAGCAGCCAAGACAGGGGTTTCGGTGGAAACACCATATATTTT.

The genes are TRBV7-9 and TRBJ1-4; the D is unclear. Trimming pared 7 bases from V and 3 bases from J, leaving 9 bases between. The germline gives CDR1 SEHNR, CDR2 FQNEAQ (reference sequence). This CDR3 is built from 13 residues. For the CDR3, the DNA is TGTGCCAGCACTCAGATTCCTAATGAAAAACTGTTTTTT. Its translation is CASTQIPNEKLFF.

Points on this clone: Other DNA sequences from this sample encode an identical CDR3 as well. The chain carries TRBV29-1 and TRBJ2-3, with 8 bases fitting TRBD2. V was clipped by 3 bases and J by 4 bases; unmatched bases: 3. Germline V gene lookup returns CDR1 SQVTM and CDR2 ANQGSEA. This CDR3 spans 13 amino acids. This chain's CDR3 is CSVEGLVPDTQYF. CDR3 in DNA: TGCAGCGTTGAGGGACTAGTTCCAGATACGCAGTATTTT.

The rearrangement links TRBV19 to TRBJ2-5; 7 nucleotides agree with TRBD2. Germline-derived CDR1 and CDR2 are LNHDA and SQIVND (reference sequence). With V trimmed by 3 bases and J by 6 bases, 10 bases remained unmatched. The CDR3 contains 15 residues. This CDR3 reads CASSINSGRFKTQYF. The DNA of the CDR3 is TGTGCCAGTAGTATTAATAGCGGGCGTTTTAAGACCCAGTACTTC.

The chain couples TRBV7-3 to TRBJ2-1; 7 bases fit TRBD2. The CDR3 contains 15 residues. The germline CDR1 and CDR2 sequences are SGHTA and FQGTGA. J was trimmed by 4 bases and V by 5 bases; bases with no gene match: 8. CDR3 amino acids: CASSKAAGDYNEQFF. In nucleotides, the CDR3 is TGTGCCAGCAGCAAAGCGGCGGGGGATTACAATGAGCAGTTCTTC.

V gene TRBV5-6 combines with J gene TRBJ2-6, with D unclear. This CDR3 is built from 16 residues. Germline values: CDR1 SGHDT, CDR2 YYEEEE. Trimming took 3 bases from V and 1 from J, leaving 11 bases between them. The CDR3 loop reads CASSSDRLSGANVLTF. The CDR3 DNA reads TGTGCCAGCAGCTCTGATAGGCTGTCTGGGGCCAACGTCCTGACTTTC.

The sample holds one count of this clone. The chain combines TRBV6-5 with TRBJ1-1; maybe TRBD1 (5 bases). The length of the CDR3 is 13 residues. Germline V gene data show CDR1 as MNHEY and CDR2 as SVGAGI. Deletions cut 5 bases from V and 5 bases from J, with 12 bases between. CDR3 loop: CASSDEGSTEAFF. The CDR3 nucleotides are TGTGCCAGCAGTGACGAGGGGTCGACTGAAGCTTTCTTT.